The source of this T cell receptor beta chain is a study of blood T cell repertoires in COVID-19. Study at large: COVID-19 samples from acute and convalescent phases originated in the United States, Italy and Spain.

Ages ranged from about 18 to 89 years, with residence in approximately 23 US areas. Trimming removed 3 bases at V and 6 bases at J, with 8 bases between. Germline loops: CDR1 SGHDN, CDR2 FVKESK. The CDR3 spans 12 residues. The assay was immunoSEQ multiplex PCR, and TCRdb's table has in-frame clones only and misses some. The profile shows 200,000 to 250,000 clones, 82% of them singletons. This clone was found a few times. Input material: PBMCs or T cells enriched from blood (not recorded which). The origin of this receptor is a woman in her fifties or sixties who had recovered from COVID-19. The chain couples TRBV14 to TRBJ1-1; D not resolved. The CDR3 protein is CASSHYKSEAFF. The CDR3 DNA reads TGTGCCAGCAGCCATTATAAATCTGAAGCTTTCTTT.